These 14 T cell receptor beta chains share one sample of origin, sequenced in a study of metastatic and nonmetastatic thyroid tumors. No patient received treatment before thyroid surgery. Via MiXCR, TCRdb re-called the PCR reads. The table shows 43,000 or so clones, with approximately 4.1% occurring only once. The sequencing sample was made of blood. These receptors were taken from a female donor with papillary thyroid cancer or a benign thyroid nodule (not recorded which). Some clones in this sample may be carry-over from other donors' samples.

Turning to this clone: The sample contains more than one DNA sequence encoding this CDR3. V usage is TRBV28 and J usage is TRBJ2-1; 13 bases align to TRBD2. From germline, CDR1 is MDHEN and CDR2 SYDVKM. With 6 bases clipped from V and 4 bases from J, the junction kept 18 bases outside the gene matches. The CDR3 contains 20 residues. The CDR3 spells CASSLLLLAGGKGYYNEQFF. The CDR3 bases are TGTGCCAGCAGCTTACTTTTACTAGCGGGAGGGAAAGGGTATTACAATGAGCAGTTCTTC.

This clone was counted many times. The rearrangement joins TRBV9 to TRBJ2-1; perhaps TRBD1 as D (5 bases). CDR1 is SGDLS, CDR2 YYNGEE, per germline. This CDR3 comprises 14 residues. Trimming took 3 bases from V and 3 from J, leaving 10 bases between them. CDR3 nucleotides: TGTGCCAGCAGCGCCCGACAGAACTACAATGAGCAGTTCTTC. It yields the protein CASSARQNYNEQFF.

This clone was found many times. This chain connects TRBV7-9 to TRBJ2-7; 7 nucleotides agree with TRBD1. V shed 4 bases and J 4 bases; nucleotides not matched to a gene: 4. CDR1 is SEHNR, CDR2 FQNEAQ, per germline (reference sequence). The CDR3 runs 13 residues. CDR3 residues: CASSSTGRYEQYF. The DNA of the CDR3 is TGTGCCAGCAGCTCGACAGGGAGATACGAGCAGTACTTC.

In its sample, this clone was seen many times. The rearrangement uses TRBV5-6 and TRBJ1-1; no firm D call. This CDR3 comprises 13 residues. CDR1 is SGHDT, CDR2 YYEEEE, per germline. The V gene lost 3 bases and the J gene lost 3 bases, with 9 bases spanning the gap. Here the CDR3 DNA reads TGTGCCAGCAGCTCCGGACGGTACACTGAAGCTTTCTTT. Its translation is CASSSGRYTEAFF.

This sequence joins TRBV28 and TRBJ2-7; 8 positions match TRBD2. J gave up 2 bases and V 7 bases, and 7 bases lay outside the gene matches. This CDR3 contains 14 residues. CDR1 is MDHEN and CDR2 is SYDVKM in the germline V gene. CDR3 loop: CASTPIAGPYEQYF. CDR3 DNA sequence: TGTGCCAGCACCCCAATAGCGGGACCCTACGAGCAGTACTTC.

This clone was seen only a few times. This chain uses TRBV6-2 or TRBV6-3 with TRBJ1-5; no clear D gene. V lost 3 bases and J 2 bases, leaving 11 bases between the germline ends. The CDR3 has 15 amino acids. Germline-derived CDR1 and CDR2 are MNHEY and SVGEGT. The CDR3 nucleotides read TGTGCCAGCAGTTATCGGGGAGGAGGCAATCAGCCCCAGCATTTT. It yields the protein CASSYRGGGNQPQHF.

The chain employs TRBV11-2 and TRBJ2-2; no definite D call. CDR1 SGHAT and CDR2 FQNNGV come from the germline V gene. The V end was cut by 1 base, the J end by 7 bases, with 7 bases between. The CDR3 loop spans 13 amino acids. CDR3 coding DNA: TGTGCCAGCAGCTTAGTTGGGGACGGGGAGCTGTTTTTT. This gives the protein CASSLVGDGELFF.

The rearrangement joins TRBV6-2 or TRBV6-3 to TRBJ1-3; D is unresolved. Trimming shortened V by 6 bases and J by 0 bases, and 12 bases separated the two germline ends. The CDR3 contains 15 residues. Germline assignment: CDR1 MNHEY and CDR2 SVGEGT. In DNA form, the CDR3 reads TGTGCCAGCAGGGCGGACGGAGGCTCTGGAAACACCATATATTTT. Its translation is CASRADGGSGNTIYF.

This clone has more than one count but fewer than ten. At one end, the junction sequence differs from germline, possibly due to a read error. The chain combines TRBV27 with TRBJ2-3, with 9 bases fitting TRBD2. This CDR3 spans 17 amino acids. Germline V gene data show CDR1 as MNHEY and CDR2 as SMNVEV (reference sequence). The DNA for the CDR3 is TGTGTCAGCAGTTCGGGACTAGCCCCTTGGCGCACAGATACGCAGTACTTT. Translating it yields CVSSSGLAPWRTDTQYF.

Ten or more counts support this clone. V gene TRBV6-2 or TRBV6-3 combines with J gene TRBJ2-1, with 9 bases fitting TRBD2. CDR1 and CDR2 from the germline V gene are MNHEY and SVGEGT. CDR3 length: 15 residues. After removal of 8 bases from V and 2 bases from J, the junction contained 7 bases not matched to a gene. CDR3 amino acids: CASGRLAGAYNEQFF. The CDR3 nucleotides are TGTGCCAGCGGACGGTTAGCGGGAGCCTACAATGAGCAGTTCTTC.

This clone has a count of ten or more. The rearrangement links TRBV2 to TRBJ2-5; 9 bases align to TRBD2. Trimming at V came to 1 base and at J to 5 bases, leaving 5 bases not matched to a gene. The germline V gene has CDR1 SNHLY and CDR2 FYNNEI. CDR3 size: 15 residues. CDR3 DNA: TGTGCCAGCAGTGAAGACGCGGGAGGGGGGGAGACCCAGTACTTC. Its protein is CASSEDAGGGETQYF. The variable domain in full, with the rest retrieved from reference TRBV2 and TRBJ2-5, is EPEVTQTPSHQVTQMGQEVILRCVPISNHLYFYWYRQILGQKVEFLVSFYNNEISEKSEIFDDQFSVERPDGSNFTLKIRSTKLEDSAMYFCASSEDAGGGETQYFGPGTRLLVL.

This clone was detected only a few times. The V call is TRBV6-1, the J call TRBJ2-6; D possibly corresponds to TRBD1 (5 bases). Trimming stripped 6 bases from V and 0 bases from J, with 18 bases between. CDR1 and CDR2 from the germline V gene are MNHNS and SASEGT. The CDR3 spans 18 residues. The CDR3 spells CASSVADSYFSGANVLTF. In DNA, the CDR3 is TGTGCCAGCAGCGTGGCTGACAGCTACTTCTCTGGGGCCAACGTCCTGACTTTC.

This clone has just a few counts. This rearrangement joins TRBV19 to TRBJ2-3; the D gene is possibly TRBD2 (6 bases). Germline V gene sequence: CDR1 LNHDA, CDR2 SQIVND (reference sequence). There are 15 residues in the CDR3. Trimming stripped 7 bases from V and 3 bases from J, with 17 bases between. The chain's CDR3 is CASKLGTHETDTQYF. Written as DNA, the CDR3 is TGTGCCAGTAAGTTGGGGACTCACGAAACAGATACGCAGTATTTT.

This clone was seen ten or more times. V usage is TRBV28 and J usage is TRBJ2-7; D might be TRBD1 (6 bases). The germline V gene has CDR1 MDHEN and CDR2 SYDVKM. The CDR3 covers 13 residues. The V and J ends lost 2 bases and 1 base respectively, with 6 bases between them. In DNA, the CDR3 is TGTGCCAGCAGTTTAACAGGGTCCTACGAGCAGTACTTC. It is translated as CASSLTGSYEQYF.